The entry that follows covers one TCR beta chain sequence. V gave up 10 bases and J gave up 1 base, with 23 bases separating them. This CDR3 has 18 residues. CDR1 LNHDA and CDR2 SQIVND come from the germline V gene (reference sequence). The data belong to a study of blood T cell repertoires in COVID-19. The wider study: Researchers got acute and convalescent COVID-19 samples from the United States, Italy and Spain. T cells, B-cell-depleted T cells, or PBMCs provided the cDNA or gDNA that served as material.

The authors' processing: Reference gene primer amplification in the assay estimated nucleated cell counts. Repertoires were generated with immunoSEQ multiplex PCR, while TCRdb's copy carries only in-frame clones and drops some. V, J and clone size reflect that table, while D and trimming were determined from the DNA. The table shows 45,000 to 55,000 clones, with about 90% occurring only once. The sequence was collected from a human donor in a cohort sampled during active COVID-19. The sample taken for sequencing was peripheral blood. The chain couples TRBV19 to TRBJ2-6; maybe TRBD2 (7 bases). The chain's CDR3 is CATTVGGGGGSGANVLTF. The CDR3, as DNA: TGTGCCACAACCGTGGGGGGGGGCGGCGGTTCTGGGGCCAACGTCCTGACTTTC.